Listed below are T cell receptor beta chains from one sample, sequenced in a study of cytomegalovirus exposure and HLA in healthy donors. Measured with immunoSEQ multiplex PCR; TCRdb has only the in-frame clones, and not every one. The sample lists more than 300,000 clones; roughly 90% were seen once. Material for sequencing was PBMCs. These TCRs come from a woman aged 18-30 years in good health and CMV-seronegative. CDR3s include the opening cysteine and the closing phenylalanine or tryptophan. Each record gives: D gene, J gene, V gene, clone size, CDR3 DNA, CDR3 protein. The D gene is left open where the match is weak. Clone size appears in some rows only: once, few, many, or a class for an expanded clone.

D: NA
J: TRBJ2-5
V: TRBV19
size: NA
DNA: TGTGCCAGTAGTTCAACACTAGCACGGGGAGAGACCCAGTACTTC
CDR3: CASSSTLARGETQYF

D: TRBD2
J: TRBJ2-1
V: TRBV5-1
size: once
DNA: TGCGCCAGCAGCTGGCCACTAGCGGGATATGGCGCAAAATTCTCCTACAATGAGCAGTTCTTC
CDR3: CASSWPLAGYGAKFSYNEQFF

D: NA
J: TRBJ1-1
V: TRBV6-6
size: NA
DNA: TGTGCCAGCAGTCCGGCGACAGGATGGAACACTGAAGCTTTCTTT
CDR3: CASSPATGWNTEAFF

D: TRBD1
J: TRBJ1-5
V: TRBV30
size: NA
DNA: TGTGCCCTTGGGGGACAGGACCATCAGCCCCAGCATTTT
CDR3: CALGGQDHQPQHF

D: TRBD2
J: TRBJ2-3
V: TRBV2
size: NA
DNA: TGTGCCAGCTTAGGCGGGGGGGCCGCTCCAGATACCACAGATACGCAGTATTTT
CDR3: CASLGGGAAPDTTDTQYF

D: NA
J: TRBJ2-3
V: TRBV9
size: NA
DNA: TGTGCCAGCAGCTCGTGGGCCACAGATACGCAGTATTTT
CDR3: CASSSWATDTQYF

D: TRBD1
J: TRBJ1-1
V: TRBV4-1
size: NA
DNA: TGCGCCAGCAGCCAAGCCTTGGGACAGGAGAACACTGAAGCTTTCTTT
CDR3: CASSQALGQENTEAFF

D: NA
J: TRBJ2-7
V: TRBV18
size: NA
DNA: TGTGCCAGCTCTCGCAGGGGGGTCTACGAGCAGTACTTC
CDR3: CASSRRGVYEQYF

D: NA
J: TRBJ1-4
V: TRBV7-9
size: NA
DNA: TGTGCCAGCAGCTTAGGGGTGATCGGGGAAAAACTGTTTTTT
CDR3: CASSLGVIGEKLFF

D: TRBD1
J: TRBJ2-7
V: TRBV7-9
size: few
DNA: TGTGCCAGTAGACAGGGGTCCAACGAGCAGTACTTC
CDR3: CASRQGSNEQYF

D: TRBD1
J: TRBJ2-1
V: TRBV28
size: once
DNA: TGTGCCAGCAGTTCGCTCGGACAGGGACATAGCGACAATGAGCAGTTCTTC
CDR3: CASSSLGQGHSDNEQFF

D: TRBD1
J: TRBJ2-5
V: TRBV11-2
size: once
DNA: TGTGCCAGCAGCTTAGATGGTGGACAGGGTCGGGGTTGGGAGACCCAGTACTTC
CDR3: CASSLDGGQGRGWETQYF

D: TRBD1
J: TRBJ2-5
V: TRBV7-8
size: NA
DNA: TGTGCCAGCAGCTCCCTGACAGGGGATAAAGAGACCCAGTACTTC
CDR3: CASSSLTGDKETQYF

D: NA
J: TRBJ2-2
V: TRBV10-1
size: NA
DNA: TGCGCCAGCGCCGCCAGTCCGAACACCGGGGAGCTGTTTTTT
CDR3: CASAASPNTGELFF

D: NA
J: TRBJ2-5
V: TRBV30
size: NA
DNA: TGTGCCTGGAGTGTACAGGCAACGGGAGAGACCCAGTACTTC
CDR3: CAWSVQATGETQYF

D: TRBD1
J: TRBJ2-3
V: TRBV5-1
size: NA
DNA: TGCGCCAGCAGCACCCGGGACAGGGATCCGGGTACGCAGTATTTT
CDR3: CASSTRDRDPGTQYF

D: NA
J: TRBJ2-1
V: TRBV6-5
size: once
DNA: TGTGCCAGCAGGGGTAGCGTTTCCTACAATGAGCAGTTCTTC
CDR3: CASRGSVSYNEQFF

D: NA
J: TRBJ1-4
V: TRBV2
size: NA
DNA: TGTGCCAGCAGGGGGCCCCCTGCGAGGGAAAAACTGTTTTTT
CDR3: CASRGPPAREKLFF

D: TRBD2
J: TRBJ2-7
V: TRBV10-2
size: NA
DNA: TGCGCCAGCAGTGAGTCCGGGCCCCCGGGAGGGTACGAGCAGTACTTC
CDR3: CASSESGPPGGYEQYF

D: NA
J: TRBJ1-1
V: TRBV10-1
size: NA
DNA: TGCGCCAGCAGTTATGGACAGTTGAACACTGAAGCTTTCTTT
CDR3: CASSYGQLNTEAFF

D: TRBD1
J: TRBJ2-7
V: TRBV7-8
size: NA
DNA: TGTGCCAGCAGCTTAGGCCAGGGACAGGTGTACGAGCAGTACTTC
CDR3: CASSLGQGQVYEQYF

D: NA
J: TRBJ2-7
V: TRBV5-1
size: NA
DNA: TGCGCCAGCAGCCAAGGACAAGGCTTGACAATGGGCGAGCAGTACTTC
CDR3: CASSQGQGLTMGEQYF

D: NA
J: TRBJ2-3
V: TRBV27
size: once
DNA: TGTGCCAGCAGTCCAAGCCTCACAGATACGCAGTATTTT
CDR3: CASSPSLTDTQYF

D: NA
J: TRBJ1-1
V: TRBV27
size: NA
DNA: TGTGCCAGCAGTTCACTGGGAGCGGGGGGTGAAGCTTTCTTT
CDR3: CASSSLGAGGEAFF

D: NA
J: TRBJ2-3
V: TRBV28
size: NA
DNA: TGTGCCAGCAGTTCACCGACTAGGCAGAGCACAGATACGCAGTATTTT
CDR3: CASSSPTRQSTDTQYF

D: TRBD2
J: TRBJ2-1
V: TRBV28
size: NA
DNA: TGTGCCAGCAGCCATTATGGGTCGGGGGGGATCTACAATGAGCAGTTCTTC
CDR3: CASSHYGSGGIYNEQFF

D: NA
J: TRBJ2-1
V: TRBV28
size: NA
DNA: TGTGCCAGCAGTTTAACGAACGGGGGCTCCTACAATGAGCAGTTCTTC
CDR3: CASSLTNGGSYNEQFF

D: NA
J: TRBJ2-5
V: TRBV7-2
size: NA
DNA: TGTGCCAGCAGCTTATATAATGGGGCAGAGACCCAGTACTTC
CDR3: CASSLYNGAETQYF

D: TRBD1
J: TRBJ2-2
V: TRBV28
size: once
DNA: TGTGCCAGCAGGTTCTCAGGGGGCGTGGGCGGGGAGCTGTTTTTT
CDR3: CASRFSGGVGGELFF

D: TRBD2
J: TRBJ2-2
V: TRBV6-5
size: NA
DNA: TGTGCCAGTGGGACTAGCGGGGGCGGGGAGCTGTTTTTT
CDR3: CASGTSGGGELFF

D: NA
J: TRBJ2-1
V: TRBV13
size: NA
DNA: TGTGCCAGCAGCAAACGACAGGTCCGAACCAATGAGCAGTTCTTC
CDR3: CASSKRQVRTNEQFF

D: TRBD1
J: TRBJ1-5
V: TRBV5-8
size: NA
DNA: TGTGCCAGCAGCGCGGGACAGGGCCGTTCTTATAGCAATCAGCCCCAGCATTTT
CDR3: CASSAGQGRSYSNQPQHF

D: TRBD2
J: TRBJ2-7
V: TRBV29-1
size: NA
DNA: TGCAGCGTTGTTAGCGGGGCCAACTACGAGCAGTACTTC
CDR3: CSVVSGANYEQYF

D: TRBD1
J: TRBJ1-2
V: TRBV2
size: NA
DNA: TGTGCCAGCAGTGCCCCCGGGACAGGGGCCATAGGTTCTAACTATGGCTACACCTTC
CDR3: CASSAPGTGAIGSNYGYTF

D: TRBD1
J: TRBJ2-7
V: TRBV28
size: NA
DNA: TGTGCCAGCAGTGCCCGGGACAGGCGTTACGAGCAGTACTTC
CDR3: CASSARDRRYEQYF

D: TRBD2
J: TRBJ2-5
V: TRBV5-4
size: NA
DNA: TGTGCCAGCAGCTTGGAAGGACTAGCGGGAATGGAGACCCAGTACTTC
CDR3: CASSLEGLAGMETQYF

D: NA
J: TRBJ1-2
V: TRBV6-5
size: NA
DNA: TGTGCCAGCAGTTTCACCCGGGAGTTGATCTATGGCTACACCTTC
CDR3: CASSFTRELIYGYTF

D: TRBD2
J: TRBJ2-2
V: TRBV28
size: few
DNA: TGTGCCAGCAGCTTTGGTGGACTAGCGGTAACCGGGGAGCTGTTTTTT
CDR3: CASSFGGLAVTGELFF

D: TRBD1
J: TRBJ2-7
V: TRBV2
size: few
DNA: TGTGCCAGCAGGACAGGGGGGCTCCCGCAGTACTTC
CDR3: CASRTGGLPQYF

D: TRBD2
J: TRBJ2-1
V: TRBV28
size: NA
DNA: TGTGCCAGCAGTCCTGGACTAGCGGGGGGGCCTAATCGCCTCTACAATGAGCAGTTCTTC
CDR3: CASSPGLAGGPNRLYNEQFF

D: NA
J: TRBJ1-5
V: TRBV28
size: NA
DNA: TGTGCCAGCATAATGGGCCCAAGCAATCAGCCCCAGCATTTT
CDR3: CASIMGPSNQPQHF

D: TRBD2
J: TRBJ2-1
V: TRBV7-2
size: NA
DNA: TGTGCCAGCAGCTTGGGGGGGAGAAATGAGCAGTTCTTC
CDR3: CASSLGGRNEQFF

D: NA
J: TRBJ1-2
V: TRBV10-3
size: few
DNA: TGTGCCATCCGAGGAACACCCGGCCCCTATGGCTACACCTTC
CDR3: CAIRGTPGPYGYTF

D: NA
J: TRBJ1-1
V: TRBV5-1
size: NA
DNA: TGCGCCAGCAGCTTGGACGGCAGGGCGCGGGAAGCTTTCTTT
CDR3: CASSLDGRAREAFF

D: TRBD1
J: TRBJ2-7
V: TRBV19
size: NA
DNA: TGTGCCAGTAGTATCGGGACAGGGGTGGAACGGCAGTACTTC
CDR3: CASSIGTGVERQYF

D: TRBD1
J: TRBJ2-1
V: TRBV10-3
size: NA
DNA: TGTGCCATCAGTGGCGGGGGACAGGGTATCAATGAGCAGTTCTTC
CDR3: CAISGGGQGINEQFF

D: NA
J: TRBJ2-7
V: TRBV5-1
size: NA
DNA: TGCGCCAGCAGCTGGGGGGGGGCCCCAACCCCCCACGAGCAGTACTTC
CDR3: CASSWGGAPTPHEQYF

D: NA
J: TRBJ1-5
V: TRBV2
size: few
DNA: TGTGCCAGCAGGGGGGCAGGGTTTCAGCCCCAGCATTTT
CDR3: CASRGAGFQPQHF

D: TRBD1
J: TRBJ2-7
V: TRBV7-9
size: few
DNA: TGTGCCAGCAGCCCGGGACAGGGCTACGAGCAGTACTTC
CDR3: CASSPGQGYEQYF

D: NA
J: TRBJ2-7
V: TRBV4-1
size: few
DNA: TGCGCCAGCAGCCAGGACGGGTTCGGAGGCGAGCAGTACTTC
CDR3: CASSQDGFGGEQYF

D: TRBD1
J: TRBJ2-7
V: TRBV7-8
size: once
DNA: TGTGCCAGCAGCGCCTTCTACAGGGGGCGCAATCCGCGCGAGCAGTACTTC
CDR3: CASSAFYRGRNPREQYF

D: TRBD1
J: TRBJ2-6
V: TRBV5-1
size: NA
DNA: TGCGCCAGCAGCCCGGAGACAGGGACTGGGGCCAACGTCCTGACTTTC
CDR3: CASSPETGTGANVLTF

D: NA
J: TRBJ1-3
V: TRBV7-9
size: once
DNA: TGTGCCAGCAGCTCCTGGGCCTCTGGAAACACCATATATTTT
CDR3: CASSSWASGNTIYF

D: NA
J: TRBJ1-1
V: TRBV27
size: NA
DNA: TGTGCCAGCAGTTTCGGGAGAGGAAACACTGAAGCTTTCTTT
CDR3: CASSFGRGNTEAFF

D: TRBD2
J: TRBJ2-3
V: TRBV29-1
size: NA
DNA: TGCAGCGTTGACCGGGCGGGAGCCGGCACAGATACGCAGTATTTT
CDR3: CSVDRAGAGTDTQYF

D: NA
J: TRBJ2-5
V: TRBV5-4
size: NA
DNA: TGTGCCAGCAGCTTAGATGGACGCCTCCTGGCGGGACCGTACCAAGAGACCCAGTACTTC
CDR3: CASSLDGRLLAGPYQETQYF

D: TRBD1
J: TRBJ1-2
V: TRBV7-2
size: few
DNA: TGTGCCAGCAGCTTAGTTGGGACAGCAGCTAACTATGGCTACACCTTC
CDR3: CASSLVGTAANYGYTF

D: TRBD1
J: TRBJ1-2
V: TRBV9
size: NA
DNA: TGTGCCAGCAGCGTAGCCCGGACAGGGCATGGCTACACCTTC
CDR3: CASSVARTGHGYTF

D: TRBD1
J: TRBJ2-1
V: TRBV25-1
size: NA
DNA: TGTGCCAGCAGTAAGGACAGGGCTTTACGCAATGAGCAGTTCTTC
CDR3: CASSKDRALRNEQFF

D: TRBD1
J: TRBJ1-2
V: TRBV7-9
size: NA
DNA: TGTGCCAGCAGCTCCCTATCGGGACAGGGATATGGCTACACCTTC
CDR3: CASSSLSGQGYGYTF